This T cell receptor beta chain is drawn from a study of Ad26.COV2.S vaccination and SARS-CoV-2 variants. Across the study: Ad26.COV2.S given intramuscularly, once or twice 56 days apart.

About this clone itself: Its cognate antigen is unknown.

Documented treatment: roughly 20 received Ad26.COV2.S at low or high dose, single or two shots; roughly five received placebo; per-sample allocation not given. On day 63 after the first injection, vaccine and placebo recipients gave samples. The study's findings and limits: For non-spike TCRs, breadth in vaccine recipients resembled that in placebo recipients.

The CDR3 totals 13 residues. The germline V and J ends were trimmed by 6 bases and 3 bases, with 11 bases remaining between them. Germline assignment: CDR1 MNHEY and CDR2 SVGAGI. The protocol was immunoSEQ multiplex PCR, while the TCRdb copy is restricted to in-frame clones and leaves out a portion. The sample holds hundreds of thousands of clones, over 80% seen once. The J gene is TRBJ1-2, the V gene TRBV6-5; no clear D. Sequencing used peripheral blood, obtained in a trial of Ad26.COV2.S vaccine versus placebo. The sequence was obtained from a person between 18 and 65 years old who received the Ad26.COV2.S COVID-19 vaccine or a placebo. The CDR3 sequence: CASSAAYHYGYTF. CDR3 in DNA: TGTGCCAGCAGCGCGGCTTACCACTATGGCTACACCTTC.